A selection of T cell receptor beta chains follows, all from one sample in a study of graft-versus-host responses after intestinal transplantation. The method was immunoSEQ multiplex PCR; TCRdb's version includes in-frame clones alone and lacks a portion of them. The table records more than 15,000 clones, around 79% of them present only once. This specimen consisted of ileum tissue, obtained almost 470 days after intestinal transplant. All receptors come from a human patient who received an intestinal transplant, so some T cells may come from the graft donor. The CDR3 runs from the conserved cysteine through the conserved F or W. Fields, in order: J gene, V gene, clone size, D gene, CDR3 protein, CDR3 DNA. A D gene is named only where the DNA matches it firmly. Some rows mark clone size as missing; the rest say once, few, many or name a class of expanded clone.

TRBJ1-4,TRBV6-5,NA,NA,CASSYSIPGLWEKLFF,TGTGCCAGCAGTTACTCGATCCCGGGGCTATGGGAAAAACTGTTTTTT
TRBJ2-1,TRBV9,NA,TRBD2,CASSLSGLAAYNEQFF,TGTGCCAGCAGCCTGTCGGGACTAGCGGCCTACAATGAGCAGTTCTTC
TRBJ1-6,TRBV21-1,NA,NA,CASSKPSSYNSPLHF,TGTGCCAGCAGCAAACCCAGCTCCTATAATTCACCCCTCCACTTT
TRBJ2-5,TRBV6-6,NA,NA,CASSYPEGGEETQYF,TGTGCCAGCAGTTACCCAGAGGGGGGGGAAGAGACCCAGTACTTC
TRBJ1-2,TRBV19,NA,TRBD1,CASSIPRGTGLYGYTF,TGTGCCAGTAGTATCCCCAGGGGGACAGGACTCTATGGCTACACCTTC
TRBJ2-5,TRBV7-3,NA,NA,CASSLGGARTQYF,TGTGCCAGCAGCTTAGGGGGAGCCAGGACCCAGTACTTC
TRBJ2-7,TRBV7-6,once,NA,CASSPGLVYEQYF,TGTGCCAGCAGCCCCGGACTGGTCTACGAGCAGTACTTC
TRBJ2-7,TRBV6-1,NA,TRBD1,CASPGTEPGQYF,TGTGCCAGCCCCGGGACAGAGCCGGGGCAGTACTTC
TRBJ2-2,TRBV6-5,NA,NA,CASSPHNTGELFF,TGTGCCAGCAGCCCACACAACACCGGGGAGCTGTTTTTT
TRBJ2-2,TRBV4-2,NA,TRBD2,CASSQALAGASAGGGELFF,TGTGCCAGCAGCCAAGCACTAGCGGGAGCCTCGGCGGGGGGCGGGGAGCTGTTTTTT
TRBJ2-3,TRBV11-2,NA,TRBD2,CASRRLAGGRDTQYF,TGTGCCAGCAGAAGACTAGCGGGGGGGCGCGATACGCAGTATTTT
TRBJ1-5,TRBV4-3,NA,NA,CASSQDSTRQPQHF,TGCGCCAGCAGCCAAGATTCCACGAGGCAGCCCCAGCATTTT
TRBJ2-1,TRBV11-2,NA,TRBD2,CASSPRTSWNEQFF,TGTGCCAGCAGCCCGCGGACTAGTTGGAATGAGCAGTTCTTC